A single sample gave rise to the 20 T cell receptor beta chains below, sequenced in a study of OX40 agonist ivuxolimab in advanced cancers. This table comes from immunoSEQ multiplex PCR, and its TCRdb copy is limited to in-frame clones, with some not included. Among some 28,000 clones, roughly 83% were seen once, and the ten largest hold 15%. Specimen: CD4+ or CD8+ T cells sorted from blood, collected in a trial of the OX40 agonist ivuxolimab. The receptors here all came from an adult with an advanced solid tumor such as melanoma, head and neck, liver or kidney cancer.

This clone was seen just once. This chain's CDR3 is CASSFNDPSGGQPQHF. The CDR3 DNA reads as TGTGCCAGCAGTTTTAACGACCCCTCGGGAGGTCAGCCCCAGCATTTT. The chain couples TRBV27 to TRBJ1-5; D gene ambiguous. This CDR3 is built from 16 residues. Germline V CDR1 and CDR2: MNHEY, SMNVEV (reference sequence). Trimming stripped 3 bases from V and 6 bases from J, with 18 bases between.

The CDR3 coding sequence is TGCAGCGCTCAACTAGCGGAGCTCCAAGAGACCCAGTACTTC. Protein sequence: CSAQLAELQETQYF. The gene calls are TRBV29-1 and TRBJ2-5; 8 nucleotides match TRBD2. CDR3 size: 14 residues. V shed 7 bases and J 1 base; nucleotides not matched to a gene: 8. CDR1 and CDR2 from the germline V gene are SQVTM and ANQGSEA. Filled out from reference TRBV29-1 and TRBJ2-5, the complete variable domain reads SAVISQKPSRDICQRGTSLTIQCQVDSQVTMMFWYRQQPGQSLTLIATANQGSEATYESGFVIDKFPISRPNLTFSTLTVSNMSPEDSSIYLCSAQLAELQETQYFGPGTRLLVL.

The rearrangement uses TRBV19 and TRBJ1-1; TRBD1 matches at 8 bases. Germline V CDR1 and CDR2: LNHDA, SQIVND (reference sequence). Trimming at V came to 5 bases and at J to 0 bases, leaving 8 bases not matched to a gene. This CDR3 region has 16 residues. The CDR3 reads CASSPRTGTMNTEAFF. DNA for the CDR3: TGTGCCAGTAGTCCCCGGACAGGGACAATGAACACTGAAGCTTTCTTT.

Here the CDR3 DNA reads TGTGCCAGCTCACCGGACAGTCCTGGAAACACCATATATTTT. Residues: CASSPDSPGNTIYF. This chain joins TRBV18 and TRBJ1-3; the D gene is possibly TRBD1 (6 bases). The germline gives CDR1 KGHSH, CDR2 LQKENI. V was trimmed by 3 bases and J by 2 bases, leaving 8 bases between them. The CDR3 spans 14 residues.

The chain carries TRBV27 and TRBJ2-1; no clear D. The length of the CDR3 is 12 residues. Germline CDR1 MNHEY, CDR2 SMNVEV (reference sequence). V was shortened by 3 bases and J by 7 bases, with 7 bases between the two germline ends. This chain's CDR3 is CASSFTGNEQFF. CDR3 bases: TGTGCCAGCAGTTTTACCGGGAATGAGCAGTTCTTC.

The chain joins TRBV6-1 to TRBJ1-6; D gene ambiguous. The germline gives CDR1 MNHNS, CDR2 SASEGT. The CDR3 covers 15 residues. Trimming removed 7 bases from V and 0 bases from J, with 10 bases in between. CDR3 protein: CASNGSPSYNSPLHF. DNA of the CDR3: TGTGCCAGCAATGGGTCCCCCTCCTATAATTCACCCCTCCACTTT.

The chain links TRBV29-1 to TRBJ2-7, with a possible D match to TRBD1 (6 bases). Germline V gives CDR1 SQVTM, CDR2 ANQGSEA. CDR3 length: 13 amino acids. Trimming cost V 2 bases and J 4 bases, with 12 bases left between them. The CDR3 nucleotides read TGCAGCGTTGAACAGGGGTGGAATTACGAGCAGTACTTC. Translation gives CSVEQGWNYEQYF.

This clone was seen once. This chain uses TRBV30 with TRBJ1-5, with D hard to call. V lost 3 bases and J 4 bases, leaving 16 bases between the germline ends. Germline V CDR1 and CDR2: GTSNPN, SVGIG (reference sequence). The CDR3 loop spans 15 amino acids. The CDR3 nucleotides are TGTGCCTGGAGGGGGAAGAGAGAGAATAATCAGCCCCAGCATTTT. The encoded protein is CAWRGKRENNQPQHF.

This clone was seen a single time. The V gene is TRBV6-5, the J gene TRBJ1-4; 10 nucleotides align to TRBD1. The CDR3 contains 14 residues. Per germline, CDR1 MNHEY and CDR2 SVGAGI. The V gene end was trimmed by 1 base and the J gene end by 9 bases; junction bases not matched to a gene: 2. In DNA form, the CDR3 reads TGTGCCAGCAGTTACTGGACAGGGGGTCAAAAACTGTTTTTT. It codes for CASSYWTGGQKLFF.

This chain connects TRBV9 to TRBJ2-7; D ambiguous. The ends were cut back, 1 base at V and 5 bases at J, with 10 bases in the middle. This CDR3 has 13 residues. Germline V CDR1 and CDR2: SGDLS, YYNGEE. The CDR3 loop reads CASSVLSDNEQYF. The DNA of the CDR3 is TGTGCCAGCAGCGTACTATCAGATAACGAGCAGTACTTC.

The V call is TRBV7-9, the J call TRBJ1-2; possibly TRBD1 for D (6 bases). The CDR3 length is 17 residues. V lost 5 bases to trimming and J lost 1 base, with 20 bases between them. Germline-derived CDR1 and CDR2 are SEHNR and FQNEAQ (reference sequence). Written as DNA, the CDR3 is TGTGCCAGCAGCATCTTGGGGGGCAGGGAGGTTAACTATGGCTACACCTTC. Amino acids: CASSILGGREVNYGYTF.

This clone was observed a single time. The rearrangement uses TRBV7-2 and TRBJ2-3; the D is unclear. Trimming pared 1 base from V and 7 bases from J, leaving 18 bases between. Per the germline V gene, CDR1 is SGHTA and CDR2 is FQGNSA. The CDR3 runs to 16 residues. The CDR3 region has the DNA TGTGCCAGCAGCTTAGTTCCTCGAACCCGGGTGAATACGCAGTATTTT. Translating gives CASSLVPRTRVNTQYF.

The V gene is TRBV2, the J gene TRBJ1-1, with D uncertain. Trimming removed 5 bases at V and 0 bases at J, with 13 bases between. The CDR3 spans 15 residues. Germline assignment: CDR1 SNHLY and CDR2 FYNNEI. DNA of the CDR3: TGTGCCAGCAGTCGACCCCCGCCACTGAACACTGAAGCTTTCTTT. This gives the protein CASSRPPPLNTEAFF. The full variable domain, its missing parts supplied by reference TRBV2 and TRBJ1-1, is EPEVTQTPSHQVTQMGQEVILRCVPISNHLYFYWYRQILGQKVEFLVSFYNNEISEKSEIFDDQFSVERPDGSNFTLKIRSTKLEDSAMYFCASSRPPPLNTEAFFGQGTRLTVV.

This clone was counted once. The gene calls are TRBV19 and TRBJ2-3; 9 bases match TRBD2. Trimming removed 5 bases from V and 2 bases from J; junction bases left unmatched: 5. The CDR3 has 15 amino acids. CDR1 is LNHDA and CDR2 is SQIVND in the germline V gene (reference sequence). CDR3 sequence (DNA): TGTGCCAGTAGTCCGGGCGGGGGGGCCACAGATACGCAGTATTTT. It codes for CASSPGGGATDTQYF.

CDR3 in amino acids: CASSPLHLGQTQYF. The CDR3 DNA reads TGTGCCAGCAGCCCCTTACACCTTGGGCAGACCCAGTACTTC. The chain carries TRBV5-6 and TRBJ2-5; no clear D. The CDR3 runs to 14 residues. V shed 4 bases and J shed 6 bases, with 16 bases lying between them. Germline V gene sequence: CDR1 SGHDT, CDR2 YYEEEE.

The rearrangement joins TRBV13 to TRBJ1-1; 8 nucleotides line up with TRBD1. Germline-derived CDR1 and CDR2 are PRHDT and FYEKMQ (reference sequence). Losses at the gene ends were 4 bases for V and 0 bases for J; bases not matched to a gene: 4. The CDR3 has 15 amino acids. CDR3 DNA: TGTGCCAGCAGCTACCGGGACAGGTTGAACACTGAAGCTTTCTTT. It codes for CASSYRDRLNTEAFF.

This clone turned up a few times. The CDR3 bases are TGTGCCTGGAGTGTGGGACCCTACGAGCAGTACTTC. This sequence encodes CAWSVGPYEQYF. V and J are TRBV30 and TRBJ2-7; either TRBD1 or TRBD2 may fit D (5 bases each). The CDR3 has 12 amino acids. Trimming took off 0 bases at V and 2 bases at J, with 5 bases between the two ends. The germline V gene encodes CDR1 GTSNPN and CDR2 SVGIG (reference sequence).

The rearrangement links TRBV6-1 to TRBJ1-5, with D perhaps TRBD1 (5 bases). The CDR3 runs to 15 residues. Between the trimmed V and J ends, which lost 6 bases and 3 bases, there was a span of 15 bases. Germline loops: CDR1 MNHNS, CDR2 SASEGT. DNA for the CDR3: TGTGCCAGCAGATGGGACGGACTATACAATCAGCCCCAGCATTTT. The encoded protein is CASRWDGLYNQPQHF.

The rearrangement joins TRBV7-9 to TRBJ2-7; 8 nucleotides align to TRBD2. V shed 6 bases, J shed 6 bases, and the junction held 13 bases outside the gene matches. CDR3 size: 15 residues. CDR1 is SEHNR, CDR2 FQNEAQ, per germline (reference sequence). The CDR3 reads CASSPTGTRAREQYF. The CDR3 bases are TGTGCCAGCAGTCCGACCGGGACTAGGGCCCGCGAGCAGTACTTC.

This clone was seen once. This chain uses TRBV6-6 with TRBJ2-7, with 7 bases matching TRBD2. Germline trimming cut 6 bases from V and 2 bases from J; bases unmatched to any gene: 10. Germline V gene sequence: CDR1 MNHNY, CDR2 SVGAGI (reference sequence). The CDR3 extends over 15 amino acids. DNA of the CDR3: TGTGCCAGCAGCCGAATGGGGAGGGAAGCCTACGAGCAGTACTTC. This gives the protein CASSRMGREAYEQYF.